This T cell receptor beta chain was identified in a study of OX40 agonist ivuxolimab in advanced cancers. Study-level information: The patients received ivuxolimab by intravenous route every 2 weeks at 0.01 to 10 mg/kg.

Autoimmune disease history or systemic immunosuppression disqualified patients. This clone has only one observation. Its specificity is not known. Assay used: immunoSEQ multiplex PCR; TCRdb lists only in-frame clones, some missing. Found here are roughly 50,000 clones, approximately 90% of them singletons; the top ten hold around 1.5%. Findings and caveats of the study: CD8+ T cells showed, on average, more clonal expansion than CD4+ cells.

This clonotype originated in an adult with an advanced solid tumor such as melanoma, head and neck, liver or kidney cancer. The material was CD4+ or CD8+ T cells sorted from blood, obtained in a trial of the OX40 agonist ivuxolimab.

The CDR3 protein is CASREGSGGGNIQYF. In DNA form, the CDR3 reads TGTGCCAGTAGAGAGGGAAGCGGGGGGGGTAACATTCAGTACTTC. J is TRBJ2-4 and V is TRBV19, with TRBD2 matching over 10 bases. Germline-derived CDR1 and CDR2 are LNHDA and SQIVND (reference sequence). With 6 bases clipped from V and 7 bases from J, the junction kept 9 bases outside the gene matches. CDR3 length: 15 residues. The variable domain in full, completed from reference TRBV19 and TRBJ2-4, reads DGGITQSPKYLFRKEGQNVTLSCEQNLNHDAMYWYRQDPGQGLRLIYYSQIVNDFQKGDIAEGYSVSREKKESFPLTVTSAQKNPTAFYLCASREGSGGGNIQYFGAGTRLSVL.